Below are 17 T cell receptor beta chains sequenced from a single sample in a study of cytomegalovirus exposure and HLA in healthy donors. 13 Jbeta primers and 60 Vbeta primers were used for the PCR. Clones were read by immunoSEQ multiplex PCR, and TCRdb kept only the in-frame ones, dropping some. The data contain some 150,000 clones, approximately 79% of them seen just once; the ten biggest clones take up around 4%. The sequenced sample was PBMCs. The receptors shown here come from a man younger than 35 in good health and CMV-seropositive.

The rearrangement links TRBV28 to TRBJ2-7, with 7 nucleotides matching TRBD2. The CDR3 has 14 amino acids. V dropped 7 bases and J dropped 4; count of bases not matched to a gene: 10. Germline CDR1 is MDHEN and CDR2 is SYDVKM. The CDR3 sequence: CASTLRRREYEQYF. The CDR3 DNA is TGTGCCAGCACCCTCCGTCGGCGGGAGTACGAGCAGTACTTC.

Only one count was recorded for this clone. The V gene is TRBV6-5, the J gene TRBJ2-3; D not certain. Germline V gene sequence: CDR1 MNHEY, CDR2 SVGAGI. There are 15 residues in the CDR3. V was shortened by 0 bases and J by 3 bases, with 10 bases between the two germline ends. DNA for the CDR3: TGTGCCAGCAGTTACTCGGGCAGGTGGACAGATACGCAGTATTTT. As protein: CASSYSGRWTDTQYF.

V is TRBV6-5 and J is TRBJ2-7; 8 positions agree with TRBD2. This CDR3 is 14 amino acids long. J gave up 5 bases and V 6 bases, and 9 bases lay outside the gene matches. Germline V gene lookup returns CDR1 MNHEY and CDR2 SVGAGI. CDR3 sequence (DNA): TGTGCCAGCAGGGAGGCGGGGGGCCGGGACGAGCAGTACTTC. Protein: CASREAGGRDEQYF.

With respect to this clone: A read error may account for a junction end that differs from germline. The chain has TRBV7-9 and TRBJ2-5; D may be TRBD1 (6 bases). The CDR3 sequence is 12 residues long. Germline V gene data show CDR1 as SEHNR and CDR2 as FQNEAQ (reference sequence). DNA of the CDR3: TGTTCCAGCAGCTTGGGGACACAGGGAGAGTACTTC. Translating it yields CSSSLGTQGEYF.

The chain combines TRBV7-2 with TRBJ1-6; the D is unclear. The V and J ends lost 4 bases and 10 bases respectively, with 8 bases between them. The CDR3 length is 12 residues. CDR1 is SGHTA, CDR2 FQGNSA, per germline. CDR3 sequence (DNA): TGTGCCAGCAGCTCGGGGAGATCACCCCTCCACTTT. Translating it yields CASSSGRSPLHF.

This clone was observed once. The genes are TRBV10-1 and TRBJ2-2; D is unclear. This CDR3 is built from 15 residues. V dropped 3 bases and J dropped 0 bases, with 8 bases sitting between them. Looked up from germline, CDR1 is WNHNN and CDR2 is SYGVQD (reference sequence). The CDR3 spells CASSELAPNTGELFF. For the CDR3, the DNA is TGCGCCAGCAGTGAATTGGCCCCGAACACCGGGGAGCTGTTTTTT.

This clone was found once. V and J are TRBV2 and TRBJ2-7; 12 positions match TRBD1. This CDR3 has 14 residues. Germline lookup yields CDR1 SNHLY and CDR2 FYNNEI. J was trimmed by 4 bases and V by 6 bases; bases with no gene match: 4. This CDR3 reads CASSPGQGAYEQYF. The DNA of the CDR3 is TGTGCCAGCAGCCCGGGACAGGGGGCTTACGAGCAGTACTTC.

This clone was recorded only once. This chain links TRBV5-6 with TRBJ2-7, with D unresolved. The CDR3 has 13 residues. V lost 2 bases and J 6 bases, leaving 12 bases between the germline ends. CDR1 is SGHDT and CDR2 is YYEEEE in the germline V gene. The CDR3 DNA reads as TGTGCCAGCAGCTTTGGCTTACCCTCCGAGCAGTACTTC. Translated, it gives CASSFGLPSEQYF.

The chain combines TRBV28 with TRBJ1-3, with D maybe TRBD1 (6 bases). The CDR3 is made up of 15 amino acids. With 9 bases removed from V and 8 bases from J, the gap between germline ends came to 23 bases. Germline V gene lookup returns CDR1 MDHEN and CDR2 SYDVKM. The CDR3 sequence is CASSDRDNTRDTIYF. CDR3 coding DNA: TGTGCCAGTTCAGATAGGGACAACACGAGGGACACCATATATTTT.

The J gene is TRBJ2-1, the V gene TRBV16; 7 bases fit TRBD1. After removal of 8 bases from V and 7 bases from J, the junction contained 5 bases not matched to a gene. From germline, CDR1 is KGHSY and CDR2 FQNENV. This CDR3 comprises 12 residues. The CDR3 spells CASRQGVNEQFF. CDR3 DNA sequence: TGTGCCAGCCGACAGGGTGTGAATGAGCAGTTCTTC.

J is TRBJ1-2 and V is TRBV7-3; tentatively, D is TRBD1 (6 bases). The germline CDR1 and CDR2 sequences are SGHTA and FQGTGA. With 6 bases removed from V and 4 bases from J, the gap between germline ends came to 12 bases. The CDR3 extends over 13 amino acids. The CDR3 coding sequence is TGTGCCAGCAGTCCAGGGGTCGGCTATGGCTACACCTTC. Amino acid sequence: CASSPGVGYGYTF.

This chain uses TRBV5-4 with TRBJ2-3; 12 bases map to TRBD1. The J segment lost 1 base and the V segment lost 1 base, leaving 4 bases of the junction unmatched. The CDR3 covers 17 residues. The V gene's germline CDR1 is SGHNT and CDR2 YYREEE (reference sequence). The CDR3 region is CASSLRGQGAGTDTQYF. CDR3 in DNA: TGTGCCAGCAGCTTGAGGGGACAGGGGGCCGGCACAGATACGCAGTATTTT.

V gene TRBV19 combines with J gene TRBJ1-2, with 12 bases aligning to TRBD1. The CDR3 extends over 16 amino acids. Germline lookup yields CDR1 LNHDA and CDR2 SQIVND (reference sequence). The J segment lost 8 bases and the V segment lost 1 base, leaving 8 bases of the junction unmatched. CDR3: CASSIVPGQGARGYTF. CDR3 sequence (DNA): TGTGCCAGTAGTATAGTTCCGGGACAGGGGGCGAGAGGCTACACCTTC.

The chain has TRBV5-1 and TRBJ2-3; TRBD2 aligns across 11 bases. Germline V lookup: CDR1 SGHRS, CDR2 YFSETQ. Germline trimming cut 6 bases from V and 6 bases from J; bases unmatched to any gene: 6. This CDR3 comprises 14 residues. CDR3 nucleotide sequence: TGCGCCAGCACGCTAGCGGGGGGTAAGGATACGCAGTATTTT. Residues: CASTLAGGKDTQYF.

Notes on this clone: Without the conserved terminal phenylalanine or tryptophan, this CDR3 likely stems from a read error. The chain joins TRBV18 to TRBJ1-5; TRBD1 agrees at 7 bases. The CDR3 has 13 residues. Germline trimming cut 3 bases from V and 5 bases from J; bases unmatched to any gene: 1. Germline V gene data show CDR1 as KGHSH and CDR2 as LQKENI. This CDR3 reads CASSPTGDQPQHV. CDR3 nucleotides: TGTGCCAGCTCACCCACAGGGGATCAGCCCCAGCATGTT.

The CDR3 sequence is CASSSTAYEQYF. CDR3 DNA: TGTGCCAGCAGCAGCACAGCATACGAGCAGTACTTC. The V gene is TRBV5-8, the J gene TRBJ2-7; no definite D call. Trimming stripped 4 bases from V and 4 bases from J, with 9 bases between. The CDR3 spans 12 residues. Germline V gene data show CDR1 as SGHTS and CDR2 as YDEGEE.

V and J are TRBV19 and TRBJ2-7; D is perhaps TRBD1 (6 bases). The CDR3 totals 15 residues. The germline CDR1 and CDR2 sequences are LNHDA and SQIVND (reference sequence). The ends were cut back, 5 bases at V and 2 bases at J, with 16 bases in the middle. Here the CDR3 DNA reads TGTGCCAGTAGTTCCGTCAGGGACAATGCCTACGAGCAGTACTTC. This gives the protein CASSSVRDNAYEQYF.